The present TCR beta chain was sequenced within a study of blood T cell repertoires in COVID-19. Looking at the study overall: Acute and convalescent COVID-19 samples came from the United States, Italy and Spain. PBMCs, B-cell-depleted T cells, or T cells provided the cDNA or gDNA that made up the material.

Original data processing: Reference gene primer amplification in the assay estimated nucleated cell counts. The method was immunoSEQ multiplex PCR; TCRdb's version includes in-frame clones alone and lacks a portion of them. That table furnishes V, J and clone size, whereas the DNA furnished D and trimming. In the table there are about 180,000 clones, 70% to 90% of which are singletons. This clone was counted only a few times. Germline and junction disagree at one end, which may indicate a read error. The CDR3 sequence is 15 residues long. Germline assignment: CDR1 SSHAT and CDR2 FNYEAQ (reference sequence).

This sequence originates from a human donor with active or convalescent COVID-19. The donor label of this sample is uncertain. Sequencing was performed on peripheral blood. The chain joins TRBV7-7 to TRBJ2-7; 10 bases line up with TRBD1. For the CDR3, the DNA is TGTGCTAGCAGCCAAGGACAGGGGGAAACCTACGAGCAGTACTTC. This gives the protein CASSQGQGETYEQYF.